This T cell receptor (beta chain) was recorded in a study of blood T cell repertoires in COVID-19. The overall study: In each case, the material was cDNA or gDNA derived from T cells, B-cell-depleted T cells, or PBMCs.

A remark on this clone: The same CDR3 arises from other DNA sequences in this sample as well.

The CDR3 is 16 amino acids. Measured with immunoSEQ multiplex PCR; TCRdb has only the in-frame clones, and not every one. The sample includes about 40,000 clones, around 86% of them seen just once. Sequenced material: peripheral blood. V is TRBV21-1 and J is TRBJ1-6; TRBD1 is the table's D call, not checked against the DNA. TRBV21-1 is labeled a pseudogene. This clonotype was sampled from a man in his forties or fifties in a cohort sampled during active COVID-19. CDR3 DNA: TGTGCCAGCAGCAAAGTGGAACAGGGGGGACAGTCGCCCCTCCACTTT. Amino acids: CASSKVEQGGQSPLHF.